This record concerns one T cell receptor (beta chain) sequence. What it binds is unknown. V shed 4 bases and J 6 bases; nucleotides not matched to a gene: 11. From germline, CDR1 is LGHNA and CDR2 YNFKEQ. CDR3 size: 16 residues. Healthy and HIV-negative, the adult donors had no recent acute infections or vaccinations. The data belong to a study of shared clonotypes between healthy human individuals. Study observations and caveats: Non-shared clonotypes had lower generation probabilities than those shared by all four donors. Relative to memory subsets, naive subsets generally showed larger estimated richness.

Several immunoSEQ plates held equal portions of the genomic DNA taken from each subset. Assay: immunoSEQ multiplex PCR; the TCRdb copy retains only in-frame clones and omits some. The sample gives about 770,000 clones, around 70% of which show up once; around 1.7% is in the top ten. The V call is TRBV4-2, the J call TRBJ2-1; 8 bases map to TRBD2. The origin of this receptor is a woman aged 30 to 39 in good health. Sequencing was done on a sample of memory CD4+ T cells sorted from blood. Stated subset: CD45RA-negative fraction. Here the CDR3 DNA reads TGTGCCAGCAGCCCACCCGGGACTAGACTCGTCAATGAGCAGTTCTTC. Translated: CASSPPGTRLVNEQFF.